The rows below give T cell receptor beta chains drawn from one sample of a study of blood T cell repertoires in COVID-19. TCRdb keeps only in-frame clones here, not all; method: immunoSEQ multiplex PCR. Of some 350,000 clones listed, around 87% are singletons. The sequenced material came from PBMCs or T cells enriched from blood (not recorded which). Source of these receptors: a woman younger than 45 who had recovered from COVID-19. Each CDR3 is given with its conserved first and last residue. The D gene is left open where the match is weak. Expanded clones get a size class; other rows say once, few or many, or leave the size out.

v_call: TRBV19
cdr3_length: 15
d_call: TRBD1
clone_size: NA
j_call: TRBJ1-2
cdr3_aa: CASSISPGTGYGYTF
cdr3_nt: TGTGCCAGTAGTATTTCCCCAGGGACAGGCTATGGCTACACCTTC

v_call: TRBV2
cdr3_length: 14
d_call: TRBD1
clone_size: NA
j_call: TRBJ1-4
cdr3_aa: CASSWRQGNEKLFF
cdr3_nt: TGTGCCAGTAGTTGGAGACAGGGTAATGAAAAACTGTTTTTT

v_call: TRBV9
cdr3_length: 20
d_call: TRBD1
clone_size: NA
j_call: TRBJ2-1
cdr3_aa: CASSGLNSEGRGQAYNEQFF
cdr3_nt: TGTGCCAGCAGCGGACTTAACTCAGAAGGGCGGGGACAGGCTTACAATGAGCAGTTCTTC

v_call: TRBV28
cdr3_length: 13
d_call: NA
clone_size: NA
j_call: TRBJ1-1
cdr3_aa: CASSFGGQPGAFF
cdr3_nt: TGTGCCAGCAGTTTCGGCGGACAGCCTGGTGCTTTCTTT

v_call: TRBV29-1
cdr3_length: 14
d_call: TRBD1
clone_size: once
j_call: TRBJ1-1
cdr3_aa: CSGTGGTVNTEAFF
cdr3_nt: TGCAGCGGCACCGGCGGGACAGTTAACACTGAAGCTTTCTTT

v_call: TRBV6-6
cdr3_length: 13
d_call: NA
clone_size: NA
j_call: TRBJ2-5
cdr3_aa: CASSYGRTETQYF
cdr3_nt: TGTGCCAGCAGTTACGGGAGGACGGAGACCCAGTACTTC

v_call: TRBV29-1
cdr3_length: 13
d_call: NA
clone_size: once
j_call: TRBJ2-7
cdr3_aa: CSSRDSSNYEQYF
cdr3_nt: TGCAGCTCGCGGGACAGTTCAAATTACGAGCAGTACTTC

v_call: TRBV19
cdr3_length: 15
d_call: NA
clone_size: NA
j_call: TRBJ1-6
cdr3_aa: CASSTPGHYNSPLHF
cdr3_nt: TGTGCCAGTAGTACACCCGGACACTATAATTCACCCCTCCACTTT

v_call: TRBV3-1/TRBV3-2
cdr3_length: 14
d_call: TRBD1
clone_size: NA
j_call: TRBJ2-7
cdr3_aa: CASSRGGQGYEQYF
cdr3_nt: TGTGCCAGCAGCCGGGGGGGACAGGGCTACGAGCAGTACTTC

v_call: TRBV28
cdr3_length: 12
d_call: NA
clone_size: NA
j_call: TRBJ2-1
cdr3_aa: CASSLLVSEQFF
cdr3_nt: TGTGCCAGCAGTTTATTAGTCTCCGAGCAGTTCTTC

v_call: TRBV2
cdr3_length: 13
d_call: NA
clone_size: NA
j_call: TRBJ1-6
cdr3_aa: CASSDSYNSPLHF
cdr3_nt: TGTGCCAGCAGTGACAGCTATAATTCACCCCTCCACTTT

v_call: TRBV29-1
cdr3_length: 12
d_call: NA
clone_size: NA
j_call: TRBJ1-2
cdr3_aa: CSVVDGGYGYTF
cdr3_nt: TGCAGCGTTGTCGACGGGGGCTATGGCTACACCTTC

v_call: TRBV2
cdr3_length: 16
d_call: NA
clone_size: NA
j_call: TRBJ2-2
cdr3_aa: CASMVNRIANTGELFF
cdr3_nt: TGTGCCAGCATGGTGAACAGGATCGCGAACACCGGGGAGCTGTTTTTT

v_call: TRBV27
cdr3_length: 13
d_call: NA
clone_size: NA
j_call: TRBJ2-5
cdr3_aa: CASSPRRGSTQYF
cdr3_nt: TGTGCCAGCAGCCCCCGTCGGGGGTCGACCCAGTACTTC

v_call: TRBV5-1
cdr3_length: 12
d_call: NA
clone_size: NA
j_call: TRBJ2-3
cdr3_aa: CASSLDMDTQYF
cdr3_nt: TGCGCCAGCAGCTTGGATATGGATACGCAGTATTTT

v_call: TRBV7-3
cdr3_length: 15
d_call: NA
clone_size: once
j_call: TRBJ1-1
cdr3_aa: CASSLNGPLNTEAFF
cdr3_nt: TGTGCCAGCAGCTTAAATGGGCCCTTGAACACTGAAGCTTTCTTT

v_call: TRBV5-5
cdr3_length: 14
d_call: NA
clone_size: few
j_call: TRBJ2-5
cdr3_aa: CASSPSRSKETQYF
cdr3_nt: TGTGCCAGCAGCCCTAGCAGAAGTAAAGAGACCCAGTACTTC

v_call: TRBV3-1/TRBV3-2
cdr3_length: 16
d_call: NA
clone_size: NA
j_call: TRBJ2-1
cdr3_aa: CASSQVRSAGDNEQFF
cdr3_nt: TGTGCCAGCAGCCAAGTGCGCTCGGCAGGGGACAATGAGCAGTTCTTC

v_call: TRBV29-1
cdr3_length: 12
d_call: NA
clone_size: NA
j_call: TRBJ1-2
cdr3_aa: CSLQTDNYGYTF
cdr3_nt: TGCAGCCTACAGACAGACAACTATGGCTACACCTTC

v_call: TRBV30
cdr3_length: 16
d_call: TRBD2
clone_size: few
j_call: TRBJ2-7
cdr3_aa: CAWSAGLAGFSYEQYF
cdr3_nt: TGTGCCTGGAGTGCTGGACTAGCGGGGTTCTCCTACGAGCAGTACTTC

v_call: TRBV3-1/TRBV3-2
cdr3_length: 15
d_call: NA
clone_size: NA
j_call: TRBJ1-2
cdr3_aa: CASSQDLAGESGYTF
cdr3_nt: TGTGCCAGCAGCCAAGATTTGGCAGGGGAGAGTGGCTACACCTTC

v_call: TRBV7-9
cdr3_length: 15
d_call: TRBD1
clone_size: NA
j_call: TRBJ1-2
cdr3_aa: CASSPRQGKDYGYTF
cdr3_nt: TGTGCCAGCAGCCCTCGACAGGGGAAGGACTATGGCTACACCTTC

v_call: TRBV10-3
cdr3_length: 13
d_call: TRBD2
clone_size: few
j_call: TRBJ2-3
cdr3_aa: CATGGGGLDTQYF
cdr3_nt: TGTGCCACCGGCGGGGGGGGCCTGGATACGCAGTATTTT